These 17 T cell receptor beta chains came from one sample sequenced in a study of early T cells in non-severe SARS-CoV-2 infection. TCRdb fed the 5' RACE reads into MiXCR, producing one record per CDR3 protein. This sample yields 42,000 or so distinct CDR3 sequences, of which roughly 6.2% are seen a single time; about 8.3% belongs to the top ten. This sample comprised whole blood, obtained at baseline. The source of these receptors is an adult who was a healthcare worker with PCR-confirmed SARS-CoV-2 infection or an uninfected control (not recorded which).

As concerns this clonotype: A much larger clonotype is one base distant, so this may be a read error. The chain couples TRBV3-1 to TRBJ2-5; no reliable D call. The V gene's germline CDR1 is LGHDT and CDR2 YNNKEL (reference sequence). This CDR3 has 13 amino acids. Trimming shortened V by 4 bases and J by 1 base, and 7 bases separated the two germline ends. The CDR3 bases are TGTGCCAGCAGCCTCTATGGCCAAGAGACCCAGTACTTC. As protein: CASSLYGQETQYF.

This clonotype was seen ten or more times. The chain links TRBV29-1 to TRBJ1-4, with D possibly being TRBD1 (5 bases). This CDR3 contains 11 residues. Germline-derived CDR1 and CDR2 are SQVTM and ANQGSEA. V lost 7 bases and J lost 7, with 10 bases in between. The CDR3 loop reads CSDRRSEKLFF. CDR3 sequence (DNA): TGCAGCGACAGGCGAAGTGAAAAACTGTTTTTT.

The sample holds many counts of this clonotype. This sequence joins TRBV7-2 and TRBJ1-6, with D perhaps matching TRBD1 (6 bases). The V gene lost 7 bases and the J gene lost 0 bases, with 10 bases spanning the gap. Germline V gives CDR1 SGHTA, CDR2 FQGNSA. The CDR3 contains 15 residues. CDR3 bases: TGTGCCAGCAAAAGGGACAACTCCTATAATTCACCCCTCCACTTT. Its translation: CASKRDNSYNSPLHF.

This clonotype was seen at least ten times. J is TRBJ2-7 and V is TRBV5-1; D gene ambiguous. This CDR3 contains 16 residues. V lost 0 bases, J lost 0 bases, and 13 bases lay in between. The germline CDR1 and CDR2 sequences are SGHRS and YFSETQ. CDR3 in amino acids: CASSLGPEKTSYEQYF. As DNA, the CDR3 is TGCGCCAGCAGCTTGGGTCCTGAAAAAACCTCCTACGAGCAGTACTTC.

V is TRBV3-1 and J is TRBJ1-2; TRBD1 might be the D (6 bases). Germline loops: CDR1 LGHDT, CDR2 YNNKEL (reference sequence). The germline V and J ends were trimmed by 0 bases and 8 bases, with 19 bases remaining between them. The CDR3 length is 16 residues. The CDR3 bases are TGTGCCAGCAGCCAAGAGGGGGCCTACAAAAAGGGCGGCTACACCTTC. It yields the protein CASSQEGAYKKGGYTF.

The V and J genes are TRBV12-3 or TRBV12-4 and TRBJ1-2; TRBD1 agrees at 7 bases. CDR3 size: 13 residues. V lost 1 base and J lost 4; bases outside the gene matches: 0. Here the CDR3 DNA reads TGTGCCAGCAGTTTAGGGACAGGCTATGGCTACACCTTC. It specifies CASSLGTGYGYTF.

This clonotype appeared many times. The rearrangement joins TRBV18 to TRBJ2-3, with TRBD2 matching 8 bases. CDR3 length: 15 amino acids. Losses at the gene ends were 4 bases for V and 1 base for J; bases not matched to a gene: 4. CDR1 and CDR2 (germline): KGHSH, LQKENI. CDR3 sequence reads: CASSLGAGGTDTQYF. DNA for the CDR3: TGTGCCAGCTCACTCGGAGCGGGGGGCACAGATACGCAGTATTTT.

The V call is TRBV5-1, the J call TRBJ2-5; 7 positions agree with TRBD1. Germline CDR1 reads SGHRS; CDR2 reads YFSETQ. V dropped 3 bases and J dropped 2; count of bases not matched to a gene: 4. There are 14 residues in the CDR3. CDR3 amino acids: CASSSGQKQETQYF. In nucleotides, the CDR3 is TGCGCCAGCAGCTCGGGACAGAAACAAGAGACCCAGTACTTC. Drawing the rest from reference TRBV5-1 and TRBJ2-5, the complete variable domain is KAGVTQTPRYLIKTRGQQVTLSCSPISGHRSVSWYQQTPGQGLQFLFEYFSETQRNKGNFPGRFSGRQFSNSRSEMNVSTLELGDSALYLCASSSGQKQETQYFGPGTRLLVL.

The chain recombines TRBV7-2 with TRBJ2-1; a possible D gene is TRBD2 (7 bases). V shed 0 bases and J shed 7 bases, with 16 bases lying between them. The CDR3 loop spans 16 amino acids. Germline V gene data show CDR1 as SGHTA and CDR2 as FQGNSA. The CDR3 region has the DNA TGTGCCAGCAGCTTAGCGAGGGCAAGGGGGGGTAATGAGCAGTTCTTC. This sequence encodes CASSLARARGGNEQFF. Supplemented by reference TRBV7-2 and TRBJ2-1, the full variable domain reads GAGVSQSPSNKVTEKGKDVELRCDPISGHTALYWYRQSLGQGLEFLIYFQGNSAPDKSGLPSDRFSAERTGGSVSTLTIQRTQQEDSAVYLCASSLARARGGNEQFFGPGTRLTVL.

This clonotype was picked up many times. The chain uses TRBV12-3 or TRBV12-4 and TRBJ1-5; D not resolved. This CDR3 region has 14 residues. V was cut by 6 bases and J by 1 base, with 10 bases left in between. The CDR3 loop reads CASSLGLSNQPQHF. The CDR3 DNA is TGTGCCAGCAGCCTCGGGTTAAGCAATCAGCCCCAGCATTTT.

This clonotype has just a few counts. The gene calls are TRBV11-3 and TRBJ2-3, with 9 bases matching TRBD1. Losses at the gene ends were 5 bases for V and 3 bases for J; bases not matched to a gene: 3. The germline CDR1 and CDR2 sequences are SGHNT and YENEEA. The CDR3 extends over 14 amino acids. In nucleotides, the CDR3 is TGTGCCAGCAGCCCGGGGACAGGGACAGATACGCAGTATTTT. This sequence encodes CASSPGTGTDTQYF.

This clonotype appeared a few times. The chain joins TRBV12-3 or TRBV12-4 to TRBJ1-1, with a tentative D call TRBD1 (6 bases). V was cut by 11 bases and J by 5 bases, with 18 bases left in between. The CDR3 loop spans 13 amino acids. In DNA form, the CDR3 reads TGTGCCTCTGGAGCAGGGGAGGGGACTGAAGCTTTCTTT. Residues: CASGAGEGTEAFF.

This clonotype was found many times. This sequence joins TRBV5-1 and TRBJ2-6; unclear D gene. V was clipped by 5 bases and J by 0 bases, with 6 bases between them. The CDR3 is 14 amino acids. Germline V gene data show CDR1 as SGHRS and CDR2 as YFSETQ. The CDR3: CASRPNSGANVLTF. The CDR3 coding sequence is TGCGCCAGCAGGCCGAACTCTGGGGCCAACGTCCTGACTTTC. The entire variable domain, with the rest obtained from reference TRBV5-1 and TRBJ2-6, is as follows: KAGVTQTPRYLIKTRGQQVTLSCSPISGHRSVSWYQQTPGQGLQFLFEYFSETQRNKGNFPGRFSGRQFSNSRSEMNVSTLELGDSALYLCASRPNSGANVLTFGAGSRLTVL.

This clonotype showed up many times. The chain employs TRBV5-1 and TRBJ2-1, with 10 bases identical to TRBD2. CDR1 is SGHRS and CDR2 is YFSETQ in the germline V gene. The CDR3 runs to 16 residues. The V gene end was trimmed by 1 base and the J gene end by 4 bases; junction bases not matched to a gene: 5. Here the CDR3 DNA reads TGCGCCAGCAGCTTGCCGTTACTAGCGGGGTACAATGAGCAGTTCTTC. It encodes CASSLPLLAGYNEQFF. The full variable domain, in which reference TRBV5-1 and TRBJ2-1 provide the parts outside the CDR3, is KAGVTQTPRYLIKTRGQQVTLSCSPISGHRSVSWYQQTPGQGLQFLFEYFSETQRNKGNFPGRFSGRQFSNSRSEMNVSTLELGDSALYLCASSLPLLAGYNEQFFGPGTRLTVL.

This clonotype was detected many times. The chain recombines TRBV30 with TRBJ1-2; D is uncertain. The germline CDR1 and CDR2 sequences are GTSNPN and SVGIG (reference sequence). Trimming shortened V by 4 bases and J by 1 base, and 13 bases separated the two germline ends. This CDR3 has 14 residues. CDR3 sequence: CAWTIDGLNYGYTF. The CDR3 bases are TGTGCCTGGACCATTGACGGACTTAACTATGGCTACACCTTC. The full variable domain, rest sourced from reference TRBV30 and TRBJ1-2, is SQTIHQWPATLVQPVGSPLSLECTVEGTSNPNLYWYRQAAGRGLQLLFYSVGIGQISSEVPQNLSASRPQDRQFILSSKKLLLSDSGFYLCAWTIDGLNYGYTFGSGTRLTVV.

This chain connects TRBV24-1 to TRBJ2-2; TRBD1 is a possible D gene (6 bases). The germline CDR1 and CDR2 sequences are KGHDR and SFDVKD. The CDR3 sequence is 14 residues long. V was cut by 6 bases and J by 4 bases, with 11 bases left in between. For the CDR3, the DNA is TGTGCCACCAGTTCCCCCAGGGGCACCGGGGAGCTGTTTTTT. Its translation: CATSSPRGTGELFF.

The chain joins TRBV6-2 or TRBV6-3 to TRBJ2-1, with TRBD1 matching 7 bases. V was pared by 5 bases and J by 3 bases, with 7 bases of the junction left unmatched. The CDR3 runs 15 residues. Germline V gene data show CDR1 as MNHEY and CDR2 as SVGEGT. The CDR3 sequence is CASSRQGLDYNEQFF. CDR3 in DNA: TGTGCCAGCAGTAGACAGGGCTTGGACTACAATGAGCAGTTCTTC.